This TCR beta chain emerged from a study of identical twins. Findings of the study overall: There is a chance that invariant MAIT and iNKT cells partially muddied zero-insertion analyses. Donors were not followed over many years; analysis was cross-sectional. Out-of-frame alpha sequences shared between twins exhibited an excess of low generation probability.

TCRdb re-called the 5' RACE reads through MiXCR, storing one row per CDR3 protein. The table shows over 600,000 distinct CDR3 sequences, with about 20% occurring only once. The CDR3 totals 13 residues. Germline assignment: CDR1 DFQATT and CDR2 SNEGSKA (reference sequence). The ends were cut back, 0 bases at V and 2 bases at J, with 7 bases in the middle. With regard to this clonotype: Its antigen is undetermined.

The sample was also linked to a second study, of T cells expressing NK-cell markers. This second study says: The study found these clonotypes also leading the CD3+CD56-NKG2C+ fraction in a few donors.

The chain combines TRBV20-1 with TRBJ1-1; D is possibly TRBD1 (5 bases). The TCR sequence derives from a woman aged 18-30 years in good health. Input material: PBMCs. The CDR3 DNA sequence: TGCAGTGCTAGAGAGGACACCAACACTGAAGCTTTCTTT. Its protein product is CSAREDTNTEAFF.